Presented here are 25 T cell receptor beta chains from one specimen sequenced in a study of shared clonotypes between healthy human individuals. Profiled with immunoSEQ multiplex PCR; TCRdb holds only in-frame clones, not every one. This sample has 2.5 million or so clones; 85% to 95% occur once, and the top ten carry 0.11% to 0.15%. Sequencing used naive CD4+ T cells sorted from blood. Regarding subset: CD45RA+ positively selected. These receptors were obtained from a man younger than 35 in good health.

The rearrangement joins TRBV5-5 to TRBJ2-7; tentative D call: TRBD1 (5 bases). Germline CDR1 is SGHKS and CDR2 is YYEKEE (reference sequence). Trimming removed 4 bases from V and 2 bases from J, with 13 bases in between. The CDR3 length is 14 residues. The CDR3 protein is CASSTSLTAYEQYF. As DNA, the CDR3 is TGTGCCAGCAGCACCTCTTTGACAGCCTACGAGCAGTACTTC. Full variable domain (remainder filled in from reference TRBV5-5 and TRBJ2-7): DAGVTQSPTHLIKTRGQQVTLRCSPISGHKSVSWYQQVLGQGPQFIFQYYEKEERGRGNFPDRFSARQFPNYSSELNVNALLLGDSALYLCASSTSLTAYEQYFGPGTRLTVT.

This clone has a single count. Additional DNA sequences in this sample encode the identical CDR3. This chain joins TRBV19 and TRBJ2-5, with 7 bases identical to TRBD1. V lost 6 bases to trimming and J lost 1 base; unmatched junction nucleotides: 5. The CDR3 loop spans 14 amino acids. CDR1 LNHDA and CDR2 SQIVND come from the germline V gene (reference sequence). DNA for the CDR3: TGTGCCAGTAGCCCGGGACAGCGCCAAGAGACCCAGTACTTC. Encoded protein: CASSPGQRQETQYF.

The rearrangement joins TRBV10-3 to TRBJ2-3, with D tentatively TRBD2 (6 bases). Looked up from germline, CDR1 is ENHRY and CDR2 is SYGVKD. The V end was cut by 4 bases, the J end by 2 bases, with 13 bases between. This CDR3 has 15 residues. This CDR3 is CAISVSDYYTDTQYF. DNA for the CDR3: TGTGCCATCAGTGTCTCGGACTATTACACAGATACGCAGTATTTT.

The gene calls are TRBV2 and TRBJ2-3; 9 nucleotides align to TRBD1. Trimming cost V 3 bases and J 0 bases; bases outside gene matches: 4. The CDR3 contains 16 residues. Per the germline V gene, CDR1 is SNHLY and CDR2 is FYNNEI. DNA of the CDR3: TGTGCCAGCAGTGACCGGGACAGGGCTAGCACAGATACGCAGTATTTT. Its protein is CASSDRDRASTDTQYF.

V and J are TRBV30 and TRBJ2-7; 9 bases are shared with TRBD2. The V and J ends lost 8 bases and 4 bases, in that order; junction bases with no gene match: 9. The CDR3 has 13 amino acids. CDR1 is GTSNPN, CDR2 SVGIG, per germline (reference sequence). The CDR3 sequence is CARSSGVTYEQYF. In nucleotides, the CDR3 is TGTGCCCGTTCTAGCGGGGTTACTTACGAGCAGTACTTC.

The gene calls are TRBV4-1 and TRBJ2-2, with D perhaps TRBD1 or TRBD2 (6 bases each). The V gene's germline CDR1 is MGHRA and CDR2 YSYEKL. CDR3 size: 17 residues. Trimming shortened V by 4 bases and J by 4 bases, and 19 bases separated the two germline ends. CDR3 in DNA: TGCGCCAGCAGCCGCCTGTACCTTGGGGGGCTCACCGGGGAGCTGTTTTTT. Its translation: CASSRLYLGGLTGELFF.

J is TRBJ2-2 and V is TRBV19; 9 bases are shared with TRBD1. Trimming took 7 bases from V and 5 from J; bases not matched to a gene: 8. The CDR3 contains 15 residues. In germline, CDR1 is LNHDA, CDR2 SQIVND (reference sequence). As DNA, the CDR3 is TGTGCCAGTACCCCCGGGACAGGGCTTACCGGGGAGCTGTTTTTT. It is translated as CASTPGTGLTGELFF.

The CDR3 protein is CASSFGGGRAPGELFF. CDR3 bases: TGTGCCAGCAGCTTTGGGGGCGGGAGGGCCCCCGGGGAGCTGTTTTTT. The chain is built from TRBV5-4 and TRBJ2-2, with TRBD2 matching over 9 bases. From germline, CDR1 is SGHNT and CDR2 YYREEE (reference sequence). V lost 2 bases and J lost 6; bases outside the gene matches: 8. This CDR3 is 16 amino acids long.

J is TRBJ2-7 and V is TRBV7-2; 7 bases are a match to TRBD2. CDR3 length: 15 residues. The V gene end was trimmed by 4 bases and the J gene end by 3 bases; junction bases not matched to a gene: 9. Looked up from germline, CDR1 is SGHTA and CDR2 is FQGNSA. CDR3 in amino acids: CASSSKVQRGYEQYF. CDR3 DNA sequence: TGTGCCAGCAGCTCTAAGGTCCAGCGGGGCTACGAGCAGTACTTC.

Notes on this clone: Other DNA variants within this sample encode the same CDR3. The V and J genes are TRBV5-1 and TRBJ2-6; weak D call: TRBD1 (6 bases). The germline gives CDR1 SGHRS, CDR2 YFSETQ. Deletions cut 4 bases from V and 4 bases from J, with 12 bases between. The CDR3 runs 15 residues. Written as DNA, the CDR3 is TGCGCCAGCAGCCCTAACAGGGCCGGGGCCAACGTCCTGACTTTC. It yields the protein CASSPNRAGANVLTF.

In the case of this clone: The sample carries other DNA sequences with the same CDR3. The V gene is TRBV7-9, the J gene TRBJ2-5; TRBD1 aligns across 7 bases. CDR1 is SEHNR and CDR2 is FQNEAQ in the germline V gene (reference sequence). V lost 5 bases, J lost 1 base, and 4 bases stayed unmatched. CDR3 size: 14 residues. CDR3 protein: CASSPDRAQETQYF. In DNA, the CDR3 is TGTGCCAGCAGCCCCGACAGGGCCCAAGAGACCCAGTACTTC.

In nucleotides, the CDR3 is TGTGCCAGTAGTACCTCTAGCGGGGCCTTCACAGATACGCAGTATTTT. It specifies CASSTSSGAFTDTQYF. The chain is built from TRBV19 and TRBJ2-3, with 9 bases matching TRBD2. The CDR3 has 16 amino acids. Germline CDR1 is LNHDA and CDR2 is SQIVND (reference sequence). Trimming took 4 bases from V and 2 from J; bases not matched to a gene: 7.

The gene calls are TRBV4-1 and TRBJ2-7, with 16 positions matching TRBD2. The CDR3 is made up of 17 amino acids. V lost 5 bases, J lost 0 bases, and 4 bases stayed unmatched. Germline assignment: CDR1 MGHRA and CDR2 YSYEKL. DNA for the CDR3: TGCGCCAGCAGCTCGGGACTAGCGGGAGGGAGCTCCTACGAGCAGTACTTC. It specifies CASSSGLAGGSSYEQYF.

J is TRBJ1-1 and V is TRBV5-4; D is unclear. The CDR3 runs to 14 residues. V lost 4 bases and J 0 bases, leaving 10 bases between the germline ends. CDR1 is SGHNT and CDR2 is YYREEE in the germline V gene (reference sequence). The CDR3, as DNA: TGTGCCAGCAGCAAGGACCGTATGAACACTGAAGCTTTCTTT. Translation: CASSKDRMNTEAFF. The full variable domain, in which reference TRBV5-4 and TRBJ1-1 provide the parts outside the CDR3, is ETGVTQSPTHLIKTRGQQVTLRCSSQSGHNTVSWYQQALGQGPQFIFQYYREEENGRGNFPPRFSGLQFPNYSSELNVNALELDDSALYLCASSKDRMNTEAFFGQGTRLTVV.

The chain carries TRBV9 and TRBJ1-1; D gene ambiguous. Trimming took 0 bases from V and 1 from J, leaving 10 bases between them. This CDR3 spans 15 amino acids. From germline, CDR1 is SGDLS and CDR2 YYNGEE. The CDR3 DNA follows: TGTGCCAGCAGCGTAGGGGCGCCTGGGAACACTGAAGCTTTCTTT. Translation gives CASSVGAPGNTEAFF.

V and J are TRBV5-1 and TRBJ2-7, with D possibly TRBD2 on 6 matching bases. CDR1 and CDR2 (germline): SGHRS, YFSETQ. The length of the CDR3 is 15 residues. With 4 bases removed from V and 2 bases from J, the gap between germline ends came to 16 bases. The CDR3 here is CASSPEGQGAYEQYF. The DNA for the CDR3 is TGCGCCAGCAGCCCGGAGGGTCAGGGCGCCTACGAGCAGTACTTC.

The CDR3 here is CASSKTTSGQETQYF. CDR3 nucleotides: TGTGCCAGTAGTAAGACGACTAGCGGGCAAGAGACCCAGTACTTC. This sequence joins TRBV19 and TRBJ2-5; TRBD2 matches at 10 bases. With 4 bases clipped from V and 2 bases from J, the junction kept 4 bases outside the gene matches. CDR3 length equals 15 residues. Germline CDR1 reads LNHDA; CDR2 reads SQIVND (reference sequence).

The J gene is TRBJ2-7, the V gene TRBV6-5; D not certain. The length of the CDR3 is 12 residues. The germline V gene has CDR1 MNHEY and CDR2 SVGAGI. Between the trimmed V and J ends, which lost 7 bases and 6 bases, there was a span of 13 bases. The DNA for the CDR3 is TGTGCCAGCATCTCTTTCGTGGGCGAGCAGTACTTC. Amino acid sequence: CASISFVGEQYF.

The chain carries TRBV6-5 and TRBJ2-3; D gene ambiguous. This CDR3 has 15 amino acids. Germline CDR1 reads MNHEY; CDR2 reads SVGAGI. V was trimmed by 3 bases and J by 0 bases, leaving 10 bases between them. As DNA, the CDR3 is TGTGCCAGCAGTTATAAGTGGGTCAGCACAGATACGCAGTATTTT. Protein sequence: CASSYKWVSTDTQYF.

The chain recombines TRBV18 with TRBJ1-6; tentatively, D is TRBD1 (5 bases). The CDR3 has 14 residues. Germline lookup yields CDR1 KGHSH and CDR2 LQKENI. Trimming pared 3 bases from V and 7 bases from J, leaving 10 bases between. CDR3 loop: CASSPVTGNSPLHF. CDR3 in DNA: TGTGCCAGCTCACCTGTAACAGGCAATTCACCCCTCCACTTT.

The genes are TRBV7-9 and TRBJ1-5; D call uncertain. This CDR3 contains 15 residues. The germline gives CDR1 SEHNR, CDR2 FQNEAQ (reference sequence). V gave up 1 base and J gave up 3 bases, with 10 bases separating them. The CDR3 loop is CASSLGPLINQPQHF. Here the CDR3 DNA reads TGTGCCAGCAGCTTAGGGCCCTTAATCAATCAGCCCCAGCATTTT.

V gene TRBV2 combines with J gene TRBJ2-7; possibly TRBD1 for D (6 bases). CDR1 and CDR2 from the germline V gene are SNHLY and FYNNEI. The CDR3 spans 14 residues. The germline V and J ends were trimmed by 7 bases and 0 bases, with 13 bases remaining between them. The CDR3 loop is CASKIQGLSYEQYF. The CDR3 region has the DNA TGTGCCAGCAAGATACAGGGTCTCTCCTACGAGCAGTACTTC. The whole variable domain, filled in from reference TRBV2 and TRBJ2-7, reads EPEVTQTPSHQVTQMGQEVILRCVPISNHLYFYWYRQILGQKVEFLVSFYNNEISEKSEIFDDQFSVERPDGSNFTLKIRSTKLEDSAMYFCASKIQGLSYEQYFGPGTRLTVT.

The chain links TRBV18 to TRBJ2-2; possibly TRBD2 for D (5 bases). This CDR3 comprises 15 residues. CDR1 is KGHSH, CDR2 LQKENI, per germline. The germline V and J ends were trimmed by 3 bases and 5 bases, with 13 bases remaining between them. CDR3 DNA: TGTGCCAGCTCACCTGCGACGGGGTGGACCGGGGAGCTGTTTTTT. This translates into CASSPATGWTGELFF.

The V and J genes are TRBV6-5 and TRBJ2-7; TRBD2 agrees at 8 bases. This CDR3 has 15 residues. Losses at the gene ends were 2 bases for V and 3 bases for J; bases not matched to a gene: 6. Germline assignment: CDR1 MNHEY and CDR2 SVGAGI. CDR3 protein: CASSYATSAFYEQYF. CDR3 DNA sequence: TGTGCCAGCAGTTACGCGACTAGCGCCTTCTACGAGCAGTACTTC.

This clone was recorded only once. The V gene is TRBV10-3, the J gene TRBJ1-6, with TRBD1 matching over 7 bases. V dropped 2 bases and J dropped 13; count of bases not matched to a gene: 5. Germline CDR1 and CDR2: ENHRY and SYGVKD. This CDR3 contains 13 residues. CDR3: CAISEDRVTPLHF. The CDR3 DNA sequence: TGTGCCATCAGTGAGGACAGGGTTACCCCCCTCCACTTT.